Following are 30 T cell receptor beta chains from one sample sequenced in a study of control samples from healthy donors and cancer patients. TCRdb's table, derived via immunoSEQ multiplex PCR, lists solely in-frame clones and lacks some. The sample lists some 120,000 clones, around 93% seen once, with approximately 8.6% in the top ten. The sample taken for sequencing was blood. Receptor source: a man between 18 and 29 years old in good health.

The CDR3 coding sequence is TGTGCCTGGAGTGTACGTTCGGGAGCAGAGACCCAGTACTTC. Amino acids: CAWSVRSGAETQYF. The V call is TRBV30, the J call TRBJ2-5; D may be TRBD2 (6 bases). The V gene's germline CDR1 is GTSNPN and CDR2 SVGIG (reference sequence). The CDR3 spans 14 residues. The V and J ends lost 0 bases and 4 bases respectively, with 12 bases between them.

By share, this clone ranks as medium-sized. The V and J genes are TRBV6-5 and TRBJ1-1, with a possible D match to TRBD1 (5 bases). Trimming removed 0 bases from V and 1 base from J, with 9 bases in between. The V gene's germline CDR1 is MNHEY and CDR2 SVGAGI. This CDR3 spans 15 amino acids. This chain's CDR3 is CASSYSVQGNTEAFF. The CDR3 coding sequence is TGTGCCAGCAGTTACTCGGTGCAGGGGAACACTGAAGCTTTCTTT.

The DNA of the CDR3 is TGTGCCAGCAGTTATACCGACAGGACCGAGCAGTACTTC. Translation: CASSYTDRTEQYF. J is TRBJ2-7 and V is TRBV6-2 or TRBV6-3; D might be TRBD1 (6 bases). This CDR3 region has 13 residues. Germline V gene sequence: CDR1 MNHEY, CDR2 SVGEGT. Trimming cost V 3 bases and J 6 bases, with 12 bases left between them.

The gene calls are TRBV3-1 (or the pseudogene TRBV3-2) and TRBJ1-1; tentatively, D is TRBD1 (5 bases). This CDR3 comprises 13 residues. V lost 5 bases and J 6 bases, leaving 13 bases between the germline ends. Germline V lookup: CDR1 LGHDT, CDR2 YNNKEL (reference sequence). CDR3 in DNA: TGTGCCAGCAGCGATGTTGGGGGTGCTGAAGCTTTCTTT. It translates to CASSDVGGAEAFF.

V is TRBV12-3 or TRBV12-4 and J is TRBJ1-2, with 7 bases identical to TRBD1. J lost 4 bases, V lost 5 bases, and 4 bases had no gene match. This CDR3 is built from 13 residues. The CDR3 region has the DNA TGTGCCAGCAGTCCCGGACAGGTCTATGGCTACACCTTC. Translated, it gives CASSPGQVYGYTF.

This clone was seen once. The V gene is TRBV7-9, the J gene TRBJ1-5; no reliable D call. Germline CDR1 and CDR2: SEHNR and FQNEAQ (reference sequence). The germline V and J ends were trimmed by 1 base and 6 bases, with 7 bases remaining between them. The CDR3 sequence is 13 residues long. CDR3: CASSLGRSQPQHF. The CDR3 nucleotides read TGTGCCAGCAGCTTAGGCAGAAGTCAGCCCCAGCATTTT.

This chain connects TRBV5-1 to TRBJ1-6; TRBD1 is a possible D gene (6 bases). V lost 3 bases to trimming and J lost 9 bases, with 16 bases between them. CDR3 length equals 15 residues. The germline V gene has CDR1 SGHRS and CDR2 YFSETQ. The CDR3 loop is CASSSTGTPFSPLHF. CDR3 DNA sequence: TGCGCCAGCAGCTCAACCGGGACACCTTTTTCACCCCTCCACTTT.

The chain combines TRBV12-5 with TRBJ2-7; possible D gene TRBD1, 5 bases. V lost 1 base and J lost 1, with 11 bases in between. The CDR3 has 15 residues. Germline CDR1 is LGHNT and CDR2 is FRNRAP. The CDR3 here is CASGLGGTGSYEQYF. In nucleotides, the CDR3 is TGTGCTAGTGGTTTGGGCGGAACAGGTTCCTACGAGCAGTACTTC. The full variable domain, its missing parts supplied by reference TRBV12-5 and TRBJ2-7, is DARVTQTPRHKVTEMGQEVTMRCQPILGHNTVFWYRQTMMQGLELLAYFRNRAPLDDSGMPKDRFSAEMPDATLATLKIQPSEPRDSAVYFCASGLGGTGSYEQYFGPGTRLTVT.

The chain uses TRBV2 and TRBJ1-6; D not resolved. The germline gives CDR1 SNHLY, CDR2 FYNNEI. This CDR3 region has 13 residues. Trimming removed 4 bases from V and 6 bases from J, with 7 bases in between. CDR3 sequence (DNA): TGTGCCAGCAGTGCGGTCCCTAATTCACCCCTCCACTTT. Protein product: CASSAVPNSPLHF.

This chain joins TRBV5-1 and TRBJ2-1; D gene uncertain. CDR3 length: 13 amino acids. V dropped 5 bases and J dropped 4 bases, with 10 bases sitting between them. Germline CDR1 is SGHRS and CDR2 is YFSETQ. The chain's CDR3 is CASRYDGYNEQFF. CDR3 DNA: TGCGCCAGCAGGTATGACGGGTACAATGAGCAGTTCTTC.

The rearrangement uses TRBV11-2 and TRBJ1-1, with 10 bases that match TRBD1. CDR1 is SGHAT, CDR2 FQNNGV, per germline. The CDR3 consists of 14 residues. J lost 10 bases, V lost 5 bases, and 10 bases had no gene match. DNA for the CDR3: TGTGCCAGCAGCCCGACGACAGGGGGCGCGGTAGCTTTCTTT. This translates into CASSPTTGGAVAFF.

This clone was seen only a few times. The genes are TRBV2 and TRBJ1-1, with a tentative D call TRBD1 (5 bases). Germline CDR1 and CDR2: SNHLY and FYNNEI. The CDR3 runs 13 residues. V lost 4 bases and J lost 6, with 12 bases in between. The CDR3 coding sequence is TGTGCCAGCAGTGTTAGTCGGGACGCTGAAGCTTTCTTT. The encoded protein is CASSVSRDAEAFF. The variable domain in full, completed from reference TRBV2 and TRBJ1-1, reads EPEVTQTPSHQVTQMGQEVILRCVPISNHLYFYWYRQILGQKVEFLVSFYNNEISEKSEIFDDQFSVERPDGSNFTLKIRSTKLEDSAMYFCASSVSRDAEAFFGQGTRLTVV.

This clone appeared a single time. This same CDR3 is encoded by further DNA sequences in the sample. The CDR3 reads CASSQRTEAFF. CDR3 sequence (DNA): TGTGCCAGCAGCCAAAGGACTGAAGCTTTCTTT. This chain uses TRBV3-1 (or the pseudogene TRBV3-2) with TRBJ1-1; D ambiguous. The CDR3 spans 11 residues. Germline V gene lookup returns CDR1 LGHDT and CDR2 YNNKEL (reference sequence). The V and J ends lost 2 bases and 5 bases respectively, with 3 bases between them.

This chain joins TRBV11-2 and TRBJ1-2, with a possible D match to TRBD1 (5 bases). V was pared by 0 bases and J by 5 bases, with 16 bases between. In germline, CDR1 is SGHAT, CDR2 FQNNGV. This CDR3 region has 16 residues. The CDR3 protein is CASSLDGGTGLYGYTF. In DNA form, the CDR3 reads TGTGCCAGCAGCTTAGATGGTGGGACGGGACTTTATGGCTACACCTTC.

This chain connects TRBV4-2 to TRBJ2-2; 9 bases are shared with TRBD1. CDR1 and CDR2 (germline): LGHNA, YNFKEQ. V gave up 6 bases and J gave up 4 bases; unmatched junction bases: 6. The CDR3 is 15 amino acids. The CDR3 DNA reads as TGTGCCAGCAGTCCTGGACAGGGGAGCACCGGGGAGCTGTTTTTT. Protein: CASSPGQGSTGELFF.

The rearrangement joins TRBV11-1 to TRBJ2-5; unclear D gene. V was trimmed by 7 bases and J by 1 base, leaving 10 bases between them. This CDR3 region has 13 residues. Germline V gene data show CDR1 as SGHAT and CDR2 as FQDESV (reference sequence). CDR3 in DNA: TGTGCCAGCAACACGGGTACCCAAGAGACCCAGTACTTC. It specifies CASNTGTQETQYF.

The chain employs TRBV28 and TRBJ2-7; D possibly matches TRBD1 or TRBD2 (5 bases each). CDR1 and CDR2 (germline): MDHEN, SYDVKM. The V and J ends lost 3 bases and 1 base respectively, with 7 bases between them. The CDR3 has 13 residues. The CDR3 DNA is TGTGCCAGCAGTTTCGGGACGTCCTACGAGCAGTACTTC. Translation: CASSFGTSYEQYF.

The V and J genes are TRBV30 and TRBJ2-1; TRBD1 or TRBD2 may be the D gene (6 bases each). The CDR3 covers 11 residues. Trimming removed 5 bases from V and 15 bases from J, with 17 bases in between. Germline loops: CDR1 GTSNPN, CDR2 SVGIG (reference sequence). CDR3 DNA sequence: TGTGCCTGGCTAACAGGGCTCGGGGGGTTCTTC. It specifies CAWLTGLGGFF.

The genes are TRBV12-5 and TRBJ2-2; 10 nucleotides align to TRBD1. Germline trimming cut 1 base from V and 4 bases from J; bases unmatched to any gene: 3. Germline V lookup: CDR1 LGHNT, CDR2 FRNRAP. The CDR3 contains 16 residues. CDR3 loop: CASGLGTGGLTGELFF. CDR3 sequence (DNA): TGTGCTAGTGGTTTGGGGACAGGGGGTCTCACCGGGGAGCTGTTTTTT. Complete variable domain (other parts from reference TRBV12-5 and TRBJ2-2): DARVTQTPRHKVTEMGQEVTMRCQPILGHNTVFWYRQTMMQGLELLAYFRNRAPLDDSGMPKDRFSAEMPDATLATLKIQPSEPRDSAVYFCASGLGTGGLTGELFFGEGSRLTVL.

V and J are TRBV19 and TRBJ1-1, with TRBD1 identical over 7 bases. Trimming removed 6 bases from V and 10 bases from J; junction bases left unmatched: 8. The CDR3 is made up of 12 amino acids. CDR1 and CDR2 from the germline V gene are LNHDA and SQIVND (reference sequence). The CDR3 nucleotides are TGTGCCAGTAGGGTTTCCCCAGGGGGAGCTTTCTTT. Translated, it gives CASRVSPGGAFF.

The rearrangement links TRBV2 to TRBJ2-7; a possible D gene is TRBD2 (5 bases). The CDR3 is 14 residues long. Germline CDR1 reads SNHLY; CDR2 reads FYNNEI. V lost 2 bases and J 4 bases, leaving 12 bases between the germline ends. The CDR3 loop is CASSERGSIYEQYF. The CDR3 DNA reads as TGTGCCAGCAGTGAACGGGGATCGATTTACGAGCAGTACTTC. Looking up the rest from reference TRBV2 and TRBJ2-7 gives the full variable domain: EPEVTQTPSHQVTQMGQEVILRCVPISNHLYFYWYRQILGQKVEFLVSFYNNEISEKSEIFDDQFSVERPDGSNFTLKIRSTKLEDSAMYFCASSERGSIYEQYFGPGTRLTVT.

The V and J genes are TRBV9 and TRBJ2-3; 7 bases align to TRBD2. V was pared by 2 bases and J by 6 bases, with 3 bases of the junction left unmatched. The CDR3 loop spans 13 amino acids. Germline-derived CDR1 and CDR2 are SGDLS and YYNGEE. CDR3 residues: CASSVQRGDTQYF. The CDR3 bases are TGTGCCAGCAGCGTCCAGCGGGGCGATACGCAGTATTTT.

The chain employs TRBV7-2 and TRBJ1-2, with TRBD1 matching over 8 bases. The CDR3 runs 16 residues. V gave up 5 bases and J gave up 4 bases; unmatched junction bases: 12. Germline values: CDR1 SGHTA, CDR2 FQGNSA. CDR3 protein: CASSLFTGTGLYGYTF. The CDR3 nucleotides are TGTGCCAGCAGCCTTTTCACCGGGACAGGCCTCTATGGCTACACCTTC.

This clone has just one count. The chain uses TRBV29-1 and TRBJ1-1, with 7 bases that match TRBD1. In germline, CDR1 is SQVTM, CDR2 ANQGSEA. V lost 7 bases and J lost 1; bases outside the gene matches: 3. The CDR3 is made up of 12 amino acids. The CDR3 DNA follows: TGCAGCGCCAGGACAGGGAACACTGAAGCTTTCTTT. It translates to CSARTGNTEAFF.

The J gene is TRBJ1-5, the V gene TRBV7-6; 9 bases match TRBD1. Germline V gene data show CDR1 as SGHVS and CDR2 as FNYEAQ. Trimming cost V 5 bases and J 0 bases; bases outside gene matches: 8. The CDR3 is made up of 17 amino acids. The CDR3 loop reads CASSPGQGAYSNQPQHF. CDR3 nucleotides: TGTGCCAGCAGCCCGGGACAGGGCGCCTATAGCAATCAGCCCCAGCATTTT.

J is TRBJ2-2 and V is TRBV24-1; the D gene could be TRBD1 or TRBD2 (5 bases each). The CDR3 has 16 amino acids. The germline gives CDR1 KGHDR, CDR2 SFDVKD. Deletions cut 4 bases from V and 4 bases from J, with 15 bases between. This CDR3 reads CATSDSGRGTTGELFF. The CDR3, as DNA: TGTGCCACCAGTGACTCAGGTAGAGGGACCACCGGGGAGCTGTTTTTT.

The table lists this clone with a count of one. The J gene is TRBJ2-7, the V gene TRBV6-5; the D is unclear. CDR1 MNHEY and CDR2 SVGAGI come from the germline V gene. V lost 4 bases to trimming and J lost 6 bases, with 10 bases between them. This CDR3 is built from 12 residues. CDR3 sequence reads: CASSSIGSEQYF. The DNA for the CDR3 is TGTGCCAGCAGTTCTATAGGGTCCGAGCAGTACTTC.

This rearrangement joins TRBV4-1 to TRBJ2-1; 9 bases align to TRBD1. The CDR3 extends over 17 amino acids. CDR1 MGHRA and CDR2 YSYEKL come from the germline V gene. The V and J ends lost 4 bases and 2 bases, in that order; junction bases with no gene match: 9. The CDR3 region is CASSRKQGASTYNEQFF. CDR3 nucleotides: TGCGCCAGCAGCCGCAAACAGGGGGCGTCCACCTACAATGAGCAGTTCTTC.

The chain links TRBV12-3 or TRBV12-4 to TRBJ1-2; no clear D gene. CDR3 length equals 13 residues. The germline V and J ends were trimmed by 2 bases and 4 bases, with 8 bases remaining between them. Here the CDR3 reads CASSLTSFYGYTF. CDR3 DNA: TGTGCCAGCAGTTTAACCAGCTTCTATGGCTACACCTTC.

J is TRBJ2-5 and V is TRBV7-3, with D possibly being TRBD1 (6 bases). Germline V gene data show CDR1 as SGHTA and CDR2 as FQGTGA. V lost 4 bases to trimming and J lost 5 bases, with 11 bases between them. The length of the CDR3 is 13 residues. CDR3: CASSWGHGETQYF. CDR3 nucleotides: TGTGCCAGCAGCTGGGGACACGGCGAGACCCAGTACTTC.